This is a list of T cell receptor beta chains from one sample in a study of blood T cell repertoires in COVID-19. Profiling relied on immunoSEQ multiplex PCR, and the TCRdb table lists in-frame clones only, not all of them. The data show 470,000 or so clones, over 75% seen once. Specimen: peripheral blood. These receptor sequences come from a human donor in a cohort sampled during active COVID-19. The CDR3 runs from the conserved cysteine through the conserved F or W. D genes are given only for firm matches. Expanded clones are given a class, and other clones once, few, many or no size at all.

J,V,D,size,CDR3,DNA
TRBJ2-7,TRBV7-4,TRBD2,NA,CASSSSGTYEQYF,TGTGCCAGCAGCTCGAGCGGGACCTACGAGCAGTACTTC
TRBJ1-2,TRBV15,NA,NA,CATSRYGRNPQAEYGYTF,TGTGCCACCAGCAGATACGGGCGGAACCCACAGGCAGAATATGGCTACACCTTC
TRBJ2-7,TRBV9,NA,NA,CASSVDEGIPTYEQYF,TGTGCCAGCAGCGTAGATGAGGGCATCCCAACCTACGAGCAGTACTTC
TRBJ2-7,TRBV7-9,NA,NA,CASSPNAGSTGEQYF,TGTGCCAGCAGCCCGAATGCCGGGTCCACGGGCGAGCAGTACTTC
TRBJ1-1,TRBV5-1,NA,few,CASSWPQGDTEAFF,TGCGCCAGCAGCTGGCCACAGGGTGACACTGAAGCTTTCTTT
TRBJ2-7,TRBV25-1,NA,few,CASTEDRRPYEQYF,TGTGCCAGCACCGAAGACAGGAGGCCCTACGAGCAGTACTTC
TRBJ2-7,TRBV3-1/TRBV3-2,TRBD2,NA,CASSQATSGTDYEQYF,TGTGCCAGCAGCCAAGCGACTAGCGGGACAGACTACGAGCAGTACTTC
TRBJ1-1,TRBV18,NA,NA,CASSRQGRGTNTEAFF,TGTGCCAGCTCACGGCAGGGGAGGGGAACGAACACTGAAGCTTTCTTT
TRBJ2-1,TRBV5-5,NA,NA,CASSRTVRDYNEQFF,TGTGCCAGTTCACGGACTGTTCGAGATTACAATGAGCAGTTCTTC
TRBJ2-3,TRBV4-1,NA,once,CASSQAFADTQYF,TGCGCCAGCAGCCAAGCCTTCGCAGATACGCAGTATTTT